These 30 T cell receptor beta chains share one sample of origin, sequenced in a study of blood T cell repertoires in COVID-19. Assay used: immunoSEQ multiplex PCR; TCRdb lists only in-frame clones, some missing. The sample consists of 330,000 or so clones, 92% of them appearing once. The sample taken for sequencing was PBMCs or T cells enriched from blood (not recorded which). The source of these receptors is a young woman who had recovered from COVID-19.

This clone was seen just once. The rearrangement joins TRBV2 to TRBJ2-2; D is perhaps TRBD1 (6 bases). Trimming stripped 6 bases from V and 3 bases from J, with 8 bases between. The CDR3 runs 13 residues. Germline assignment: CDR1 SNHLY and CDR2 FYNNEI. The CDR3 bases are TGTGCCAGCAGCACAGGGTACACCGGGGAGCTGTTTTTT. It translates to CASSTGYTGELFF.

The genes are TRBV3-1 (or the pseudogene TRBV3-2) and TRBJ2-7; TRBD2 is a possible D gene (5 bases). V was trimmed by 4 bases and J by 3 bases, leaving 25 bases between them. There are 18 residues in the CDR3. Germline CDR1 reads LGHDT; CDR2 reads YNNKEL (reference sequence). The CDR3 DNA is TGTGCCAGCAGCCGAACCCCCTCCTGGGGAGCGACCGTCTACGAGCAGTACTTC. Its protein is CASSRTPSWGATVYEQYF.

The CDR3 loop is CASSERQGTFLNTEAFF. DNA of the CDR3: TGTGCCAGCAGTGAGCGGCAGGGGACATTCTTAAACACTGAAGCTTTCTTT. The chain is built from TRBV6-1 and TRBJ1-1, with D possibly TRBD1 on 6 matching bases. Trimming removed 3 bases at V and 2 bases at J, with 19 bases between. The CDR3 covers 17 residues. CDR1 and CDR2 from the germline V gene are MNHNS and SASEGT.

The V and J genes are TRBV27 and TRBJ1-4; TRBD1 aligns across 9 bases. V was clipped by 5 bases and J by 8 bases; unmatched bases: 9. CDR3 length: 15 amino acids. CDR1 and CDR2 (germline): MNHEY, SMNVEV (reference sequence). Here the CDR3 DNA reads TGTGCCAGCAGTATCCGACAGGGGGGAGGAGAAAAACTGTTTTTT. Its translation: CASSIRQGGGEKLFF.

This clone was observed a single time. The chain couples TRBV18 to TRBJ2-3; TRBD2 aligns across 7 bases. Germline V CDR1 and CDR2: KGHSH, LQKENI. The V and J ends lost 4 bases and 6 bases, in that order; junction bases with no gene match: 16. This CDR3 has 17 amino acids. CDR3 sequence: CASSLVGRTSSVDTQYF. The DNA for the CDR3 is TGTGCCAGCTCACTAGTCGGGCGGACTAGTTCTGTGGATACGCAGTATTTT.

This chain connects TRBV18 to TRBJ2-1; tentative D call: TRBD2 (6 bases). CDR1 and CDR2 from the germline V gene are KGHSH and LQKENI. V was pared by 2 bases and J by 5 bases, with 13 bases between. CDR3 size: 15 residues. CDR3 coding DNA: TGTGCCAGCTCACCAGGCGGGAAGGGCGACAATGAGCAGTTCTTC. Amino acid sequence: CASSPGGKGDNEQFF. The full variable domain, with the rest looked up from reference TRBV18 and TRBJ2-1, is NAGVMQNPRHLVRRRGQEARLRCSPMKGHSHVYWYRQLPEEGLKFMVYLQKENIIDESGMPKERFSAEFPKEGPSILRIQQVVRGDSAAYFCASSPGGKGDNEQFFGPGTRLTVL.

The chain joins TRBV5-6 to TRBJ2-7; 7 nucleotides align to TRBD2. This CDR3 has 17 residues. The ends lost 5 bases at V and 4 bases at J; junction bases unmatched: 18. In germline, CDR1 is SGHDT, CDR2 YYEEEE. In nucleotides, the CDR3 is TGTGCCAGCAGTTCGTTGGTCGGGGAGGGCCGGAGTTACGAGCAGTACTTC. Amino acids: CASSSLVGEGRSYEQYF.

Details on this clone: This sample also contains other DNA sequences that code for the same CDR3. The chain uses TRBV7-3 and TRBJ2-3, with TRBD2 matching over 10 bases. This CDR3 has 14 residues. Germline CDR1 SGHTA, CDR2 FQGTGA. V dropped 3 bases and J dropped 4; count of bases not matched to a gene: 1. CDR3: CASSLGLAPDTQYF. CDR3 sequence (DNA): TGTGCCAGCAGCTTGGGACTAGCGCCAGATACGCAGTATTTT.

The chain couples TRBV7-2 to TRBJ1-1; a possible D gene is TRBD1 (6 bases). V lost 5 bases and J 1 base, leaving 8 bases between the germline ends. In germline, CDR1 is SGHTA, CDR2 FQGNSA. This CDR3 is 13 amino acids long. The CDR3 nucleotides read TGTGCCAGCAGCGCGGACAGGAACACTGAAGCTTTCTTT. This codes for CASSADRNTEAFF.

This clone is a singleton in its sample. The chain links TRBV7-2 to TRBJ2-7; 9 nucleotides align to TRBD1. This CDR3 contains 16 residues. CDR1 and CDR2 from the germline V gene are SGHTA and FQGNSA. The J segment lost 0 bases and the V segment lost 5 bases, leaving 8 bases of the junction unmatched. The CDR3 DNA reads TGTGCCAGCAGCAATACAGGGGGCAAACCCTCCTACGAGCAGTACTTC. Protein product: CASSNTGGKPSYEQYF.

The chain links TRBV5-6 to TRBJ1-2; no reliable D call. CDR3 length: 14 amino acids. Germline V gene data show CDR1 as SGHDT and CDR2 as YYEEEE. Deletions cut 0 bases from V and 8 bases from J, with 14 bases between. The CDR3 nucleotides read TGTGCCAGCAGCTTGGATGGGAGTATGCGAGGCTACACCTTC. Translating it yields CASSLDGSMRGYTF.

The J gene is TRBJ1-2, the V gene TRBV12-3 or TRBV12-4; the D is unclear. The V end was cut by 2 bases, the J end by 7 bases, with 11 bases between. The CDR3 consists of 13 residues. The CDR3 DNA is TGTGCCAGCAGTTTAAACGGGTTTGGTGGCTACACCTTC. Translating gives CASSLNGFGGYTF.

The rearrangement uses TRBV6-5 and TRBJ1-1; D is possibly TRBD1 (5 bases). Trimming left V 2 bases short and J 1 base short, with 8 bases between. Germline V lookup: CDR1 MNHEY, CDR2 SVGAGI. This CDR3 has 14 residues. This chain's CDR3 is CASSYRGGNTEAFF. The CDR3 coding sequence is TGTGCCAGCAGTTACAGGGGAGGGAACACTGAAGCTTTCTTT.

This rearrangement joins TRBV19 to TRBJ1-5, with 8 bases aligning to TRBD1. The CDR3 contains 16 residues. Trimming took 3 bases from V and 7 from J; bases not matched to a gene: 11. CDR1 is LNHDA and CDR2 is SQIVND in the germline V gene (reference sequence). DNA for the CDR3: TGTGCCAGTAGTATTTCGTGGACAGGGTCGGGACAGCCCCAGCATTTT. It yields the protein CASSISWTGSGQPQHF.

The chain has TRBV5-4 and TRBJ2-7; 8 bases are a match to TRBD1. Germline V gene lookup returns CDR1 SGHNT and CDR2 YYREEE (reference sequence). The ends lost 4 bases at V and 0 bases at J; junction bases unmatched: 3. CDR3 length: 14 residues. The CDR3 sequence: CASSPGGSSYEQYF. For the CDR3, the DNA is TGTGCCAGCAGCCCAGGGGGCTCCTCCTACGAGCAGTACTTC. The full variable domain, rest sourced from reference TRBV5-4 and TRBJ2-7, is ETGVTQSPTHLIKTRGQQVTLRCSSQSGHNTVSWYQQALGQGPQFIFQYYREEENGRGNFPPRFSGLQFPNYSSELNVNALELDDSALYLCASSPGGSSYEQYFGPGTRLTVT.

The CDR3 DNA is TGTGCCATCAGCTCCGGGAGAGCGACAGATACGCAGTATTTT. It yields the protein CAISSGRATDTQYF. This chain uses TRBV10-3 with TRBJ2-3; possibly TRBD2 for D (6 bases). CDR1 ENHRY and CDR2 SYGVKD come from the germline V gene. The CDR3 spans 14 residues. V shed 6 bases and J shed 3 bases, with 13 bases lying between them.

With regard to this clone: This CDR3 is also generated by other DNA sequences in the sample. The V and J genes are TRBV7-9 and TRBJ2-7; D is uncertain. CDR3 length: 12 amino acids. Germline loops: CDR1 SEHNR, CDR2 FQNEAQ (reference sequence). V lost 5 bases and J lost 0, with 5 bases in between. CDR3 DNA sequence: TGTGCCAGCAGCCTTAGCTCCTACGAGCAGTACTTC. It specifies CASSLSSYEQYF.

The chain couples TRBV5-1 to TRBJ2-3; D unclear. This CDR3 is built from 12 residues. The V gene lost 5 bases and the J gene lost 0 bases, with 4 bases spanning the gap. Germline loops: CDR1 SGHRS, CDR2 YFSETQ. Here the CDR3 reads CASRLSTDTQYF. The CDR3 nucleotides are TGCGCCAGCAGACTTAGCACAGATACGCAGTATTTT.

Of note for this clone: The identical CDR3 is also encoded by other nucleotide sequences in the sample. The rearrangement uses TRBV29-1 and TRBJ2-2; 7 nucleotides agree with TRBD1. Germline V CDR1 and CDR2: SQVTM, ANQGSEA. The CDR3 runs 12 residues. The junction had 0 bases not matched to a gene; V was cut back by 4 bases and J by 4 bases. CDR3 sequence reads: CSVAGGTGELFF. Here the CDR3 DNA reads TGCAGCGTTGCAGGGGGCACCGGGGAGCTGTTTTTT.

The chain has TRBV6-5 and TRBJ2-1, with 12 bases identical to TRBD2. The CDR3 loop spans 16 amino acids. Germline CDR1 is MNHEY and CDR2 is SVGAGI. The junction had 7 bases not matched to a gene; V was cut back by 2 bases and J by 8 bases. The CDR3 DNA follows: TGTGCCAGCAGTTACCGCGAGACTAGCGGGGGCTATGAGCAGTTCTTC. Amino acid sequence: CASSYRETSGGYEQFF.

This rearrangement joins TRBV11-3 to TRBJ2-7; D might be TRBD2 (5 bases). V dropped 4 bases and J dropped 2 bases, with 6 bases sitting between them. CDR3 length: 12 amino acids. Germline V gene sequence: CDR1 SGHNT, CDR2 YENEEA. The chain's CDR3 is CASSSGAYEQYF. The CDR3 coding sequence is TGTGCCAGCAGCTCCGGGGCCTACGAGCAGTACTTC.

V gene TRBV7-9 combines with J gene TRBJ1-1, with D tentatively TRBD1 (6 bases). This CDR3 contains 14 residues. CDR1 is SEHNR and CDR2 is FQNEAQ in the germline V gene (reference sequence). The V end was cut by 1 base, the J end by 1 base, with 7 bases between. DNA of the CDR3: TGTGCCAGCAGCTTAGACAGGGCGAACACTGAAGCTTTCTTT. Translating gives CASSLDRANTEAFF.

The chain has TRBV7-9 and TRBJ2-7; 11 bases are a match to TRBD2. Germline lookup yields CDR1 SEHNR and CDR2 FQNEAQ (reference sequence). Trimming took 4 bases from V and 4 from J; bases not matched to a gene: 9. This CDR3 comprises 16 residues. The CDR3 loop reads CASSSLAGGPRYEQYF. Here the CDR3 DNA reads TGTGCCAGCAGCTCCTTAGCGGGAGGGCCCCGGTACGAGCAGTACTTC. The full variable domain, rest sourced from reference TRBV7-9 and TRBJ2-7, is DTGVSQNPRHKITKRGQNVTFRCDPISEHNRLYWYRQTLGQGPEFLTYFQNEAQLEKSRLLSDRFSAERPKGSFSTLEIQRTEQGDSAMYLCASSSLAGGPRYEQYFGPGTRLTVT.

The V gene is TRBV28, the J gene TRBJ2-5, with D unclear. This CDR3 comprises 14 residues. The germline CDR1 and CDR2 sequences are MDHEN and SYDVKM. Trimming removed 4 bases from V and 4 bases from J, with 13 bases in between. This chain's CDR3 is CASSSPPRRETQYF. The DNA for the CDR3 is TGTGCCAGCAGTTCCCCTCCTAGGCGAGAGACCCAGTACTTC.

V and J are TRBV18 and TRBJ2-2; D remains unclear. The CDR3 has 15 residues. Germline values: CDR1 KGHSH, CDR2 LQKENI. Trimming took 6 bases from V and 7 from J, leaving 18 bases between them. CDR3 in DNA: TGTGCCAGCTCCCAAGCATCGGAGTACCGCGGGGAGCTGTTTTTT. Translation gives CASSQASEYRGELFF.

The rearrangement links TRBV6-5 to TRBJ2-7, with D perhaps matching TRBD2 (5 bases). V lost 6 bases and J lost 2, with 11 bases in between. The germline CDR1 and CDR2 sequences are MNHEY and SVGAGI. The CDR3 is 13 residues long. CDR3 loop: CASRSDGTYEQYF. Written as DNA, the CDR3 is TGTGCCAGCAGAAGCGACGGGACCTACGAGCAGTACTTC.

This chain links TRBV24-1 with TRBJ1-5; TRBD1 matches 7 bases. V shed 4 bases, J shed 1 base, and the junction held 12 bases outside the gene matches. CDR3 size: 18 residues. Germline V CDR1 and CDR2: KGHDR, SFDVKD. The CDR3 DNA sequence: TGTGCCACCAGTGAGAAGACAGGGAAAGGAGGGAGCAATCAGCCCCAGCATTTT. Translation: CATSEKTGKGGSNQPQHF.

The chain employs TRBV5-4 and TRBJ2-3, with D unclear. Germline CDR1 reads SGHNT; CDR2 reads YYREEE (reference sequence). Trimming pared 2 bases from V and 4 bases from J, leaving 2 bases between. This CDR3 spans 11 amino acids. The CDR3 is CASSFADTQYF. The DNA for the CDR3 is TGTGCCAGCAGCTTCGCAGATACGCAGTATTTT.

The chain joins TRBV11-3 to TRBJ2-5; the D is unclear. Germline assignment: CDR1 SGHNT and CDR2 YENEEA. V shed 6 bases and J shed 4 bases, with 12 bases lying between them. The CDR3 runs to 13 residues. The CDR3 region is CASRPGVGETQYF. CDR3 nucleotides: TGTGCCAGCAGGCCAGGTGTGGGAGAGACCCAGTACTTC. Looking up the rest from reference TRBV11-3 and TRBJ2-5 gives the full variable domain: EAGVVQSPRYKIIEKKQPVAFWCNPISGHNTLYWYLQNLGQGPELLIRYENEEAVDDSQLPKDRFSAERLKGVDSTLKIQPAELGDSAVYLCASRPGVGETQYFGPGTRLLVL.

The chain carries TRBV4-1 and TRBJ2-7; TRBD2 agrees at 12 bases. The CDR3 is 17 amino acids. CDR1 is MGHRA and CDR2 is YSYEKL in the germline V gene. J lost 4 bases, V lost 1 base, and 8 bases had no gene match. The CDR3 loop reads CASSQGGLLAGGYEQYF. For the CDR3, the DNA is TGCGCCAGCAGCCAAGGAGGTCTACTAGCGGGAGGATACGAGCAGTACTTC.